The 21 T cell receptor beta chains given below trace back to one sample, sequenced in a study of T-cell memory formation after mild COVID-19. TCRdb fed the 5' RACE reads into MiXCR, producing one record per CDR3 protein. The data show fewer than 250,000 distinct CDR3 sequences, roughly 18% seen once. Material: PBMCs or a T cell subset sorted from them (not recorded which). Receptors were obtained from an adult woman who had mild COVID-19 (a few samples of this study predate the infection). Cell type and time point are not known.

This clonotype was seen a few times. The genes are TRBV20-1 and TRBJ2-7; 8 nucleotides agree with TRBD1. The CDR3 runs to 15 residues. Losses at the gene ends were 4 bases for V and 4 bases for J; bases not matched to a gene: 12. Germline V lookup: CDR1 DFQATT, CDR2 SNEGSKA (reference sequence). The CDR3 loop is CSAKDLRTGTYEQYF. The CDR3 nucleotides read TGCAGTGCTAAGGACCTCCGGACAGGGACATACGAGCAGTACTTC.

The V and J genes are TRBV20-1 and TRBJ2-3, with 11 bases identical to TRBD2. The CDR3 runs 14 residues. Germline assignment: CDR1 DFQATT and CDR2 SNEGSKA (reference sequence). The ends lost 3 bases at V and 4 bases at J; junction bases unmatched: 3. DNA for the CDR3: TGCAGTGCTAGTAAACTAGCGGGGGCAGATACGCAGTATTTT. It is translated as CSASKLAGADTQYF.

This clonotype was found a few times. This chain links TRBV4-1 with TRBJ2-7; TRBD1 matches at 8 bases. V was pared by 4 bases and J by 3 bases, with 14 bases of the junction left unmatched. The CDR3 loop spans 17 amino acids. Germline-derived CDR1 and CDR2 are MGHRA and YSYEKL. The CDR3 region has the DNA TGCGCCAGCAGCCGGGACACCGGGACAGGATTAATCTACGAGCAGTACTTC. This gives the protein CASSRDTGTGLIYEQYF.

This clonotype appeared a few times. The CDR3 nucleotides are TGTGCCAGCACTTACCGGGACCTATACAATGAGCAGTTCTTC. It specifies CASTYRDLYNEQFF. The chain recombines TRBV12-3 or TRBV12-4 with TRBJ2-1; the D gene could be TRBD1 or TRBD2 (5 bases each). Trimming took off 7 bases at V and 4 bases at J, with 14 bases between the two ends. CDR3 length equals 14 residues.

There are a few counts of this clonotype. The V and J genes are TRBV7-6 and TRBJ2-1; D perhaps matches TRBD2 (6 bases). The V end was cut by 0 bases, the J end by 0 bases, with 18 bases between. The germline CDR1 and CDR2 sequences are SGHVS and FNYEAQ. This CDR3 contains 19 residues. The CDR3 nucleotides read TGTGCCAGCAGCTTAGCTGGGGGTGCCGGGAGTAGCTCCTACAATGAGCAGTTCTTC. Its protein product is CASSLAGGAGSSSYNEQFF.

J is TRBJ2-7 and V is TRBV6-5; 8 nucleotides agree with TRBD2. CDR3 length equals 14 residues. Per the germline V gene, CDR1 is MNHEY and CDR2 is SVGAGI. The V and J ends lost 6 bases and 0 bases, in that order; junction bases with no gene match: 4. DNA for the CDR3: TGTGCCAGCAGCCCCGGGAGGGGCTCCTACGAGCAGTACTTC. Its protein product is CASSPGRGSYEQYF.

This clonotype has more than one count but fewer than ten. The chain recombines TRBV2 with TRBJ2-7; tentatively, D is TRBD1 or TRBD2 (5 bases each). V lost 8 bases, J lost 5 bases, and 16 bases lay in between. The length of the CDR3 is 13 residues. Germline-derived CDR1 and CDR2 are SNHLY and FYNNEI. The CDR3 is CASGDGARDEQYF. CDR3 in DNA: TGTGCCAGCGGAGACGGGGCTCGGGACGAGCAGTACTTC.

This clonotype has ten or more counts. V is TRBV6-2 or TRBV6-3 and J is TRBJ2-1, with 11 nucleotides matching TRBD1. Germline V gives CDR1 MNHEY, CDR2 SVGEGT. This CDR3 has 13 residues. Trimming at V came to 5 bases and at J to 8 bases, leaving 2 bases not matched to a gene. The CDR3 coding sequence is TGTGCCAGCAGTGGGACAGGGGGGCATGAGCAGTTCTTC. It is translated as CASSGTGGHEQFF.

This clonotype came up a few times. The gene calls are TRBV2 and TRBJ2-3; D gene uncertain. CDR1 is SNHLY, CDR2 FYNNEI, per germline. The CDR3 runs 12 residues. V lost 6 bases and J 2 bases, leaving 6 bases between the germline ends. The CDR3 loop is CASSTTTDTQYF. Written as DNA, the CDR3 is TGTGCCAGCAGCACTACCACAGATACGCAGTATTTT.

This clonotype occurred many times. The rearrangement links TRBV9 to TRBJ2-1; no reliable D call. CDR3 length: 14 residues. Trimming stripped 2 bases from V and 5 bases from J, with 11 bases between. Germline V gives CDR1 SGDLS, CDR2 YYNGEE. The CDR3 loop reads CASSVDSYDNEQFF. The CDR3 region has the DNA TGTGCCAGCAGCGTTGACTCCTACGACAATGAGCAGTTCTTC.

The chain joins TRBV29-1 to TRBJ1-1; a possible D gene is TRBD1 (5 bases). The germline V and J ends were trimmed by 7 bases and 2 bases, with 14 bases remaining between them. Germline V lookup: CDR1 SQVTM, CDR2 ANQGSEA. The CDR3 covers 13 residues. CDR3 in amino acids: CSATGHLNTEAFF. DNA for the CDR3: TGCAGCGCCACCGGACACCTAAACACTGAAGCTTTCTTT. Based on the CDR3 plus reference TRBV29-1 and TRBJ1-1, the full variable domain is SAVISQKPSRDICQRGTSLTIQCQVDSQVTMMFWYRQQPGQSLTLIATANQGSEATYESGFVIDKFPISRPNLTFSTLTVSNMSPEDSSIYLCSATGHLNTEAFFGQGTRLTVV.

The chain recombines TRBV5-1 with TRBJ2-3; TRBD2 matches at 8 bases. The CDR3 length is 15 residues. Germline V gives CDR1 SGHRS, CDR2 YFSETQ. V gave up 1 base and J gave up 4 bases; unmatched junction bases: 5. The CDR3 reads CASSLRGGVADTQYF. DNA of the CDR3: TGCGCCAGCAGCTTGCGGGGGGGCGTAGCAGATACGCAGTATTTT.

This clonotype was recorded at least ten times. The chain joins TRBV7-9 to TRBJ1-5, with D maybe TRBD1 (5 bases). CDR1 and CDR2 from the germline V gene are SEHNR and FQNEAQ (reference sequence). CDR3 length equals 16 residues. The germline V and J ends were trimmed by 1 base and 0 bases, with 10 bases remaining between them. This CDR3 is CASSLDLGDSNQPQHF. CDR3 coding DNA: TGTGCCAGCAGCTTAGATTTGGGGGATAGCAATCAGCCCCAGCATTTT.

This clonotype was recorded a few times. This chain joins TRBV6-5 and TRBJ2-3; 9 bases align to TRBD2. V was pared by 7 bases and J by 2 bases, with 4 bases of the junction left unmatched. CDR3 length: 14 amino acids. Germline CDR1 reads MNHEY; CDR2 reads SVGAGI. This CDR3 reads CASTLAGPTDTQYF. The CDR3 nucleotides are TGTGCCAGCACCCTAGCGGGACCCACAGATACGCAGTATTTT.

This clonotype was seen a few times. J is TRBJ2-1 and V is TRBV29-1, with 9 bases fitting TRBD1. CDR1 is SQVTM and CDR2 is ANQGSEA in the germline V gene. The V segment lost 8 bases and the J segment 5 bases; nucleotides outside the gene matches: 10. CDR3 length: 14 amino acids. The CDR3 spells CSSKWDRDNNEQFF. In DNA, the CDR3 is TGCAGCTCAAAGTGGGACAGGGACAACAATGAGCAGTTCTTC.

This sequence joins TRBV29-1 and TRBJ1-1, with TRBD1 matching 8 bases. The germline V gene encodes CDR1 SQVTM and CDR2 ANQGSEA. CDR3 length: 13 residues. After removal of 6 bases from V and 1 base from J, the junction contained 4 bases not matched to a gene. The CDR3 DNA sequence: TGCAGCGTCCTCGACAGGGGGAACACTGAAGCTTTCTTT. Encoded protein: CSVLDRGNTEAFF.

The chain carries TRBV14 and TRBJ1-3, with D uncertain. The CDR3 loop spans 12 amino acids. In germline, CDR1 is SGHDN, CDR2 FVKESK. V lost 7 bases and J 1 base, leaving 5 bases between the germline ends. As DNA, the CDR3 is TGTGCCAGCACAGCTTCTGGAAACACCATATATTTT. This sequence encodes CASTASGNTIYF.

The chain recombines TRBV3-1 with TRBJ2-7; D unclear. This CDR3 is 14 amino acids long. Trimming left V 0 bases short and J 3 bases short, with 9 bases between. The germline CDR1 and CDR2 sequences are LGHDT and YNNKEL (reference sequence). In DNA form, the CDR3 reads TGTGCCAGCAGCCAAGATCTGTCAGGCTACGAGCAGTACTTC. This translates into CASSQDLSGYEQYF.

This clonotype occurred many times. The CDR3 is CASSFSRHEQYF. The CDR3 nucleotides read TGTGCCAGCAGCTTCTCAAGGCACGAGCAGTACTTC. The chain couples TRBV5-6 to TRBJ2-7; D not resolved. The CDR3 loop spans 12 amino acids. CDR1 and CDR2 (germline): SGHDT, YYEEEE. The V and J ends lost 2 bases and 5 bases respectively, with 8 bases between them.

This clonotype was picked up a small number of times. The chain couples TRBV12-3 or TRBV12-4 to TRBJ2-7; D gene ambiguous. The length of the CDR3 is 13 residues. V was cut by 9 bases and J by 0 bases, with 12 bases left in between. CDR3 loop: CASSKSDSYEQYF. DNA for the CDR3: TGTGCCAGTTCGAAAAGCGACTCCTACGAGCAGTACTTC.

This clonotype was seen many times. V gene TRBV18 combines with J gene TRBJ2-7; D is uncertain. Germline-derived CDR1 and CDR2 are KGHSH and LQKENI. Trimming cost V 4 bases and J 1 base, with 11 bases left between them. The CDR3 contains 14 residues. CDR3 nucleotide sequence: TGTGCCAGCTCACTCGGACGGAATTCCTACGAGCAGTACTTC. Residues: CASSLGRNSYEQYF.